This T cell receptor (beta chain) originates from a study of tumor-infiltrating lymphocytes in localized non-small cell lung cancer. Study in general: Several tumor histologies, both smoking statuses, and some post-neoadjuvant chemotherapy samples were included.

Generated by immunoSEQ multiplex PCR, the TCRdb table keeps only in-frame clones and is missing some. The sample carries about 29,000 clones, 70% to 90% recorded once. Study outcomes and limitations: Available tissue quantity limited TCR sequencing to a patient subset. Tumor T-cell fraction from TCR sequencing was not associated with recurrence-free survival (p = 0.61). Each assay used a separate piece of the same tissue.

This clone came up a few times. Its specificity is unknown. The sequence derives from a human donor with non-small cell lung cancer. The source material was lung tumor tissue.

CDR3 sequence: CASSQPGLAGGADTQYF. In nucleotides, the CDR3 is TGTGCCAGCAGCCAACCGGGACTAGCGGGGGGAGCAGATACGCAGTATTTT. V usage is TRBV4-2 and J usage is TRBJ2-3, with 15 bases identical to TRBD2. Trimming at V came to 2 bases and at J to 4 bases, leaving 4 bases not matched to a gene. The germline V gene encodes CDR1 LGHNA and CDR2 YNFKEQ. The CDR3 loop spans 17 amino acids.